This note documents a single T cell receptor (beta chain) sequence. The TCR beta CDR3 regions underwent amplification using RNA transcripts as the source. First-round RT-PCR targeting the TCR CDR3 was performed with the HTBI primer set. TCRdb fed the multiplex PCR reads into MiXCR, producing one record per CDR3 protein. The data show approximately 620,000 distinct CDR3 sequences, around 16% seen once. This sample is part of a study of T cells in Graves' hyperthyroidism and ophthalmopathy. A NOSPECS grade of at least 4, a Clinical Activity Score of at least 3 and duration under 3 months were recorded in ophthalmopathy patients. Criteria for exclusion of patients were uncontrolled infection, other autoimmune disease, pregnancy or lactation. Diagnosis rested on symptoms, serum thyroxine and TRAb, thyroid ultrasound, and orbital computed tomography. Isolation of PBMCs was performed on around 9.7 ml fresh peripheral blood.

The V end lost 7 bases, the J end lost 0 bases, and 10 bases lay between the germline ends. Germline V CDR1 and CDR2: MNHEY, SVGEGT. CDR3 length: 15 residues. Sequencing used blood. The rearrangement links TRBV6-2 or TRBV6-3 to TRBJ1-6; possibly TRBD1 for D (6 bases). This receptor was identified in a woman between 40 and 55 years old with Graves' ophthalmopathy. CDR3 sequence: CASNLDSSYNSPLHF. The CDR3 region has the DNA TGTGCCAGCAATCTGGACAGCTCCTATAATTCACCCCTCCACTTT.